This T cell receptor (beta chain) originates from a study of OX40 agonist ivuxolimab in advanced cancers. The study in broad terms: Ivuxolimab was an agonistic, fully human IgG2 monoclonal antibody directed against OX40 (CD134), a costimulatory receptor. Intravenous ivuxolimab was administered to patients every 2 weeks at six dose levels: 0.01, 0.1, 0.3, 1.5, 3 and 10 mg/kg. Of the approximately 50 dose-escalation patients, hepatocellular carcinoma was present in 19, melanoma in around 15, renal cell carcinoma in 9 and head and neck cancer in 9. In the dose-escalation cohort, 82.7% of patients were male, and the mean age was approximately 60 years, with a range of about 20 to 79. Patients were allowed to have had prior anti-PD-1, anti-PD-L1 or anti-CTLA-4 therapy, and more than 30% of the dose-escalation patients had previously received checkpoint inhibitors. Three dose-escalation patients achieved partial responses, one with hepatocellular carcinoma and two with cutaneous melanoma. Peripheral TCRbeta sequencing was intended to test whether TCR sequence diversity was altered and clonal T-cell expansion was caused by ivuxolimab. The monotherapy dose-escalation portion (N of about 50 patients) of the phase I ivuxolimab trial is reported in the paper. Overall study results and their limits: Partial responders in the 0.1-3.0 mg/kg groups had among the lowest normalized peripheral clonal expansion, especially among CD8+ T cells. Clonal expansion of both CD4+ and CD8+ blood T cells was observed from baseline to week 6 at doses 0.1 to 3.0 mg/kg. Low levels of normalized T-cell clonal expansion were also seen in some patients who did not respond. After ivuxolimab, more expanded clones were found on average in CD8+ T cells than in CD4+ T cells. The antigen specificity of the clonally expanded peripheral T cells was not determined.

For sequencing of the TCRbeta CDR3 region, genomic DNA was extracted from the sorted cells. The immunoSEQ Assay was used to sequence the TCRbeta CDR3 regions. Here the immuneACCESS table is served through TCRdb, limited to in-frame sequences with V and J called. Missing clones are a known gap in these copies; in checked studies unresolved V genes cover under half, and the rest lacks a known reason. For this sample there are some 15,000 clones; around 88% appear just once. The ten largest account for 15% to 20% of the sample. Patients with a history of autoimmune disease or receiving systemic immunosuppression were excluded from the trial. Peripheral blood for TCR sequencing was drawn from every dose cohort at baseline, at cycle 4 day 1 and at cycle 7 day 1. Samples came from an open-label, multicenter, first-in-human phase I dose-escalation trial of ivuxolimab. Adults with locally advanced or metastatic melanoma, renal cell, hepatocellular, or head and neck squamous cell carcinoma were enrolled in the trial. Before TCR sequencing, CD4+ and CD8+ T cells were separately sorted from peripheral blood.

This clone was counted a single time. The antigen this receptor binds is unknown. Base qualities are not recorded, but no much larger clone differs from it by a single base. Including the terminal cysteine and phenylalanine, the CDR3 comprises 13 residues. Only the CDR3 part of the read is kept: 39 bases, read in frame from the first base. CDR1 is given as SEHNR and CDR2 as FQNEAQ, both from the germline V gene (reference sequence). V was cut back by 4 bases and J by 9 bases, leaving a gap of 13 bases between them. The sequenced sample was CD4+ or CD8+ T cells sorted from blood, obtained in a trial of the OX40 agonist ivuxolimab. The rearrangement combines TRBV7-9 with TRBJ2-1; a weak D assignment points to TRBD1 (6 bases agree). The TCR comes from an adult with an advanced solid tumor such as melanoma, head and neck, liver or kidney cancer. This receptor has the CDR3 CASSSRQAGEQFF. The DNA reads as follows: TGTGCCAGCAGCTCAAGACAGGCAGGTGAGCAGTTCTTC.